The clone carrying this T cell receptor beta chain was observed at least ten times. Its antigen remains unidentified. Molecular barcoding with unique molecular identifiers was used for the TCRbeta library. TCRdb analysed the PCR reads with MiXCR anew, one entry per CDR3 protein. The table shows hundreds of thousands of distinct CDR3 sequences, with about a tenth occurring only once. Germline V CDR1 and CDR2: LGHNA, YNFKEQ. V dropped 1 base and J dropped 0; count of bases not matched to a gene: 8. The CDR3 has 17 residues. The entry originates in a study of T-cell reconstitution after alpha-beta-depleted transplantation in children. The study's findings and limits: The study reportedly traced alpha-beta T cells about two months after transplant to several hundred expanded graft clones.

The material was PBMCs, obtained before TCRalphabeta/CD19-depleted stem cell transplant. The chain links TRBV4-2 to TRBJ1-1; 7 positions match TRBD1. This receptor was identified in a boy in the first two years of life with acute myeloid leukemia, due to receive a stem cell transplant. The CDR3: CASSQGSWDRLNTEAFF. CDR3 sequence (DNA): TGTGCCAGCAGCCAAGGGTCCTGGGACAGACTGAACACTGAAGCTTTCTTT.